The 5 T cell receptor beta chains given below trace back to one sample, sequenced in a study of cytomegalovirus exposure and HLA in healthy donors. Libraries were prepared by immunoSEQ multiplex PCR; TCRdb keeps only in-frame clonotypes and omits some of them. Of about 280,000 clones listed, roughly 90% are singletons. The sample comprised PBMCs. These receptors were taken from a young woman in good health and CMV-seronegative.

The chain has TRBV27 and TRBJ1-2; maybe TRBD1 (5 bases). The V end was cut by 0 bases, the J end by 4 bases, with 6 bases between. Germline V gene sequence: CDR1 MNHEY, CDR2 SMNVEV (reference sequence). The CDR3 has 13 residues. The CDR3 DNA reads TGTGCCAGCAGTTTATCAGGGGCCTATGGCTACACCTTC. As protein: CASSLSGAYGYTF.

The rearrangement joins TRBV4-1 to TRBJ2-7; 7 bases map to TRBD2. This CDR3 is built from 15 residues. CDR1 is MGHRA and CDR2 is YSYEKL in the germline V gene. J lost 3 bases, V lost 1 base, and 6 bases had no gene match. The CDR3 region has the DNA TGCGCCAGCAGCCAAGGGCAGACTAGCAGCTACGAGCAGTACTTC. This gives the protein CASSQGQTSSYEQYF.

V and J are TRBV13 and TRBJ1-2; 7 positions agree with TRBD1. Losses at the gene ends were 5 bases for V and 3 bases for J; bases not matched to a gene: 6. From germline, CDR1 is PRHDT and CDR2 FYEKMQ (reference sequence). CDR3 size: 14 residues. CDR3 DNA sequence: TGTGCCAGCAGCACGAGGACAGGCTACTATGGCTACACCTTC. It encodes CASSTRTGYYGYTF.

The chain links TRBV5-1 to TRBJ2-1; D ambiguous. Looked up from germline, CDR1 is SGHRS and CDR2 is YFSETQ. CDR3 length equals 14 residues. V was clipped by 8 bases and J by 0 bases, with 12 bases between them. Here the CDR3 DNA reads TGCGCCAGTACCAAACAAAGCTCCTACAATGAGCAGTTCTTC. Residues: CASTKQSSYNEQFF.

This chain connects TRBV9 to TRBJ1-1; 8 positions agree with TRBD1. Germline trimming cut 4 bases from V and 8 bases from J; bases unmatched to any gene: 7. From germline, CDR1 is SGDLS and CDR2 YYNGEE. The CDR3 loop spans 13 amino acids. The DNA for the CDR3 is TGTGCCAGCAGCCCCCCCCGGGACAGGGAAGCTTTCTTT. Its translation is CASSPPRDREAFF.